This is a list of T cell receptor beta chains from one sample in a study of esophageal squamous cell carcinoma under preoperative chemotherapy. TCRdb called the PCR reads again in MiXCR, with one record for every CDR3 protein. Of roughly 30,000 distinct CDR3 sequences listed, 52% are singletons. The specimen was taken from a patient given preoperative chemotherapy. Every receptor here comes from a human donor with esophageal squamous cell carcinoma. The donor label of this sample is uncertain. CDR3s include the opening cysteine and the closing phenylalanine or tryptophan. The D gene is left open where the match is weak. Only part of the rows carry a size: once, few, many, or a class if the clone is expanded.

j_gene,v_gene,abundance,d_gene,CDR3nt,CDR3aa
TRBJ2-4,TRBV11-3,many,-,TGTGCCAGCAGCTTAGGTGACTCTCCGGGAGCAATTCAGTACTTC,CASSLGDSPGAIQYF
TRBJ2-1,TRBV6-1,few,TRBD2,TGTGCCAGCAGATCGACCGGGACTAGCGCCTACAATGAGCAGTTCTTC,CASRSTGTSAYNEQFF
TRBJ2-5,TRBV6-1,few,-,TGTGCCAGCAGTGAACGGGAGCAAGAGACCCAGTACTTC,CASSEREQETQYF
TRBJ2-1,TRBV11-3,many,TRBD1,TGTGCCAGCAGCACCGGGACAGGGACATCAAATGAGCAGTTCTTC,CASSTGTGTSNEQFF
TRBJ2-5,TRBV7-9,-,-,TGTGCCAGCAGCTCGGGGCCCGGGGGCCGTGACCAAGAGACCCAGTACTTC,CASSSGPGGRDQETQYF
TRBJ2-4,TRBV7-8,-,-,TGTGCCAGCAGCAACCTGGGGGTGTGGGCCGATGATACGCAGTACTTC,CASSNLGVWADDTQYF
TRBJ2-1,TRBV5-5,many,-,TGTGCCAGCGCACCCGCCCCGTCGGATGAGCAGTTCTTC,CASAPAPSDEQFF
TRBJ2-7,TRBV7-9,few,-,TGTGCCAGCAGGGGAGGGGGCAGCGGCTACGAGCAGTACTTC,CASRGGGSGYEQYF
TRBJ2-3,TRBV7-8,-,TRBD2,TGTGCCAGCAGGGGCCTAGCGGGGGGGCCCCGAGAGACCCAGTATTTT,CASRGLAGGPRETQYF
TRBJ2-5,TRBV7-2,-,-,TGTGCCAGCAGCCCGGGCCGTGCCCAAGAGACCCAGTACTTC,CASSPGRAQETQYF
TRBJ2-3,TRBV6-1,-,-,TGTGCGGGCAGTGGGGGGAGAGAGCCAGAGACCCAGTATTTT,CAGSGGREPETQYF
TRBJ2-2,TRBV20-1,-,-,TGCAGTGCTAGAGAAGGGAGGATGAACACCGGGGAGCTGTTTTTT,CSAREGRMNTGELFF
TRBJ2-3,TRBV7-9,many,TRBD2,TGTGCCAGCAGCTTAGCGAGGTCTAGCGGGGTCGCAGATACGCAGTATTTT,CASSLARSSGVADTQYF
TRBJ2-5,TRBV7-9,few,TRBD1,TGTGCCAGCAGCCACCCACTAGGACAGGGCGAGGAGACCCAGTACTTC,CASSHPLGQGEETQYF